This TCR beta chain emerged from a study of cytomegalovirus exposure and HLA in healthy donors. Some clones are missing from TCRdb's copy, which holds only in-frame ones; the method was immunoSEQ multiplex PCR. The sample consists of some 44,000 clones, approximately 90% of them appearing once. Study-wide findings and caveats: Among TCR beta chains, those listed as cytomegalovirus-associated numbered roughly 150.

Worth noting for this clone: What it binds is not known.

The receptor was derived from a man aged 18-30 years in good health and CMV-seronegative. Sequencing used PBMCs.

The CDR3 region has the DNA TGCGCCAGCAGCCGGGACTATAAGGGGGAGGGGACCCAGTACTTC. Its translation is CASSRDYKGEGTQYF. V usage is TRBV5-1 and J usage is TRBJ2-5; perhaps TRBD2 as D (7 bases). CDR1 is SGHRS and CDR2 is YFSETQ in the germline V gene. The V end was cut by 4 bases, the J end by 7 bases, with 20 bases between. The CDR3 totals 15 residues.